These 16 T cell receptor beta chains share one sample of origin, sequenced in a study of CD8+ T cells in alopecia areata. Extracted RNA was reverse transcribed into cDNA, the sequencing template. Profiled with immunoSEQ multiplex PCR; TCRdb holds only in-frame clones, not every one. The table records more than 140,000 clones, about 86% of them present only once. Treatment of the sample: oral pan-JAK inhibitor, 5-10 mg twice daily. The sample consisted of CD8+ T cells sorted from blood, taken at week 4, from a patient treated with tofacitinib. Receptor source: a human donor with alopecia areata.

The CDR3 region has the DNA TGTGCCATCCTTAGGGGATCCGAGCAGTACTTC. Translation gives CAILRGSEQYF. The chain combines TRBV10-3 with TRBJ2-7, with a possible D match to TRBD1 (5 bases). The CDR3 has 11 residues. Germline assignment: CDR1 ENHRY and CDR2 SYGVKD. Trimming stripped 8 bases from V and 6 bases from J, with 11 bases between.

The rearrangement uses TRBV11-2 and TRBJ2-1; 9 bases agree with TRBD1. The CDR3 is made up of 15 amino acids. Losses at the gene ends were 1 base for V and 5 bases for J; bases not matched to a gene: 3. Germline CDR1 and CDR2: SGHAT and FQNNGV. The CDR3 reads CASSLVGTGNNEQFF. The CDR3 nucleotides read TGTGCCAGCAGCTTAGTGGGGACAGGGAACAATGAGCAGTTCTTC. Complete variable domain (other parts from reference TRBV11-2 and TRBJ2-1): EAGVAQSPRYKIIEKRQSVAFWCNPISGHATLYWYQQILGQGPKLLIQFQNNGVVDDSQLPKDRFSAERLKGVDSTLKIQPAKLEDSAVYLCASSLVGTGNNEQFFGPGTRLTVL.

The chain joins TRBV30 to TRBJ2-1, with TRBD2 as a possible D gene (5 bases). The CDR3 spans 15 residues. The germline CDR1 and CDR2 sequences are GTSNPN and SVGIG (reference sequence). V shed 1 base and J shed 7 bases, with 17 bases lying between them. CDR3 protein: CAWSDLMIASNEQFF. The DNA for the CDR3 is TGTGCCTGGAGTGACCTGATGATAGCGAGTAATGAGCAGTTCTTC.

This chain uses TRBV7-9 with TRBJ1-1; tentatively, D is TRBD1 (6 bases). Trimming removed 5 bases at V and 5 bases at J, with 21 bases between. Germline-derived CDR1 and CDR2 are SEHNR and FQNEAQ (reference sequence). This CDR3 contains 16 residues. CDR3 sequence (DNA): TGTGCCAGCAGCCCCCCCACGTGGGGGCGGGTGACTGAAGCTTTCTTT. This codes for CASSPPTWGRVTEAFF.

In its sample, this clone was seen a few times. The chain employs TRBV29-1 and TRBJ2-3; TRBD2 matches at 10 bases. CDR3 length: 16 residues. V dropped 5 bases and J dropped 2; count of bases not matched to a gene: 10. Germline lookup yields CDR1 SQVTM and CDR2 ANQGSEA. The CDR3 DNA follows: TGCAGCGTTCCCGTCGGACTAGCGGACCCCACAGATACGCAGTATTTT. Translating it yields CSVPVGLADPTDTQYF.

The rearrangement uses TRBV29-1 and TRBJ2-2; 10 bases align to TRBD1. This CDR3 is 13 amino acids long. V lost 7 bases and J lost 6; bases outside the gene matches: 5. CDR1 and CDR2 from the germline V gene are SQVTM and ANQGSEA. CDR3 sequence reads: CSAGQGVAGELFF. The CDR3, as DNA: TGCAGCGCAGGACAGGGGGTGGCCGGGGAGCTGTTTTTT.

V and J are TRBV30 and TRBJ2-5; D not certain. Germline values: CDR1 GTSNPN, CDR2 SVGIG (reference sequence). The V gene lost 2 bases and the J gene lost 4 bases, with 17 bases spanning the gap. This CDR3 is 15 amino acids long. The CDR3 region has the DNA TGTGCCTGGAGTATAATTACAGACCCTCGAGAGACCCAGTACTTC. It translates to CAWSIITDPRETQYF.

Details on this clone: One junction end does not reproduce the germline sequence, and a read error may be involved. J is TRBJ2-7 and V is TRBV6-4; D is unclear. The CDR3 consists of 9 residues. Germline V lookup: CDR1 MRHNA, CDR2 SNTAGT. The CDR3 protein is CASSDAADF. The CDR3 coding sequence is TGTGCCAGCAGTGACGCCGCGGACTTC.

CDR3 amino acids: CASSDSGRPRETQYF. The CDR3 bases are TGTGCCAGCAGTGATAGCGGGAGGCCCCGAGAGACCCAGTACTTC. The chain is built from TRBV6-6 and TRBJ2-5; 10 bases map to TRBD2. The trim removed 5 bases at V and 4 bases at J, leaving 7 bases unmatched. This CDR3 contains 15 residues. Germline V gene data show CDR1 as MNHNY and CDR2 as SVGAGI (reference sequence).

On this clone itself: Different DNA sequences within this sample yield the same CDR3. The rearrangement uses TRBV29-1 and TRBJ2-7; D may be TRBD2 (5 bases). The V end was cut by 0 bases, the J end by 4 bases, with 7 bases between. The germline V gene has CDR1 SQVTM and CDR2 ANQGSEA. This CDR3 spans 12 amino acids. CDR3 sequence reads: CSVEERGYEQYF. The CDR3 DNA follows: TGCAGCGTTGAAGAACGGGGATACGAGCAGTACTTC.

The CDR3 loop is CAWSGAGSGYTF. Written as DNA, the CDR3 is TGTGCCTGGAGTGGAGCAGGGAGTGGCTACACCTTC. The chain is built from TRBV30 and TRBJ1-2; TRBD1 might be the D (5 bases). The length of the CDR3 is 12 residues. Trimming removed 1 base at V and 7 bases at J, with 10 bases between. In germline, CDR1 is GTSNPN, CDR2 SVGIG (reference sequence).

The CDR3 spells CAWSVLQNTEAFF. In DNA, the CDR3 is TGTGCCTGGAGTGTACTTCAGAACACTGAAGCTTTCTTT. The chain employs TRBV30 and TRBJ1-1; D is unresolved. The CDR3 runs to 13 residues. Germline CDR1 GTSNPN, CDR2 SVGIG (reference sequence). V was pared by 0 bases and J by 1 base, with 6 bases between.

The chain's CDR3 is CASSESSTGGEKLFF. For the CDR3, the DNA is TGTGCCAGCAGTGAATCCTCGACAGGGGGTGAAAAACTGTTTTTT. The V call is TRBV25-1, the J call TRBJ1-4, with 9 bases that match TRBD1. This CDR3 contains 15 residues. Trimming removed 1 base from V and 7 bases from J; junction bases left unmatched: 4. Germline V CDR1 and CDR2: MGHDK, SYGVNS.

The V and J genes are TRBV11-2 and TRBJ2-2; D gene unclear. Looked up from germline, CDR1 is SGHAT and CDR2 is FQNNGV. Trimming shortened V by 5 bases and J by 2 bases, and 12 bases separated the two germline ends. The CDR3 is 15 amino acids. The chain's CDR3 is CASSQRADNTGELFF. In nucleotides, the CDR3 is TGTGCCAGCAGCCAGAGAGCAGATAACACCGGGGAGCTGTTTTTT.

The V gene is TRBV2, the J gene TRBJ2-4, with a weak D call TRBD1 (5 bases). Trimming stripped 2 bases from V and 4 bases from J, with 9 bases between. The CDR3 consists of 14 residues. The germline CDR1 and CDR2 sequences are SNHLY and FYNNEI. This CDR3 is CASSELTEKNIQYF. The CDR3 DNA sequence: TGTGCCAGCAGTGAATTGACAGAGAAAAACATTCAGTACTTC.

This clone came up once. The rearrangement joins TRBV9 to TRBJ2-1; the match to TRBD1 covers 8 bases. Germline V gene lookup returns CDR1 SGDLS and CDR2 YYNGEE. This CDR3 region has 15 residues. J was trimmed by 7 bases and V by 1 base; bases with no gene match: 7. CDR3 nucleotides: TGTGCCAGCAGCGTATTTGGACAGGGTGAGAATGAGCAGTTCTTC. Protein: CASSVFGQGENEQFF.